Given below is one TCR beta chain in context. The entry originates in a study of blood T cell repertoires in COVID-19. Whole-study context: Both acute and convalescent COVID-19 samples were obtained from the United States, Italy and Spain. The analysed material was cDNA or gDNA that came from T cells, B-cell-depleted T cells, or PBMCs.

In the authors' methods: The authors estimated nucleated cell counts from reference gene primer amplification. Libraries were prepared by immunoSEQ multiplex PCR; TCRdb keeps only in-frame clonotypes and omits some of them. The V and J calls and clone size come from that table; D and trimming were worked out from the DNA. Altogether 190,000 or so clones are present, around 80% being singletons, with the ten largest covering about 2.8%. Looked up from germline, CDR1 is MDHEN and CDR2 is SYDVKM. CDR3 length equals 12 residues. V gave up 6 bases and J gave up 7 bases, with 9 bases separating them. Source material: peripheral blood. The source is a woman of 80 years or more with active or convalescent COVID-19. This chain links TRBV28 with TRBJ1-4, with D hard to call. The chain's CDR3 is CASRGGREKLFF. CDR3 nucleotide sequence: TGTGCCAGCAGGGGTGGGCGTGAAAAACTGTTTTTT.